The T cell receptor beta chain under discussion was sequenced for a study of T cell responses to AZD1222 COVID-19 vaccine. Study-level background: Whether given at about 4 or about 12 weeks, second doses were pooled.

Study-wide results and caveats: Compared with day 0, the breadth and depth of the Spike-specific TCR repertoire rose significantly after two doses of AZD1222. Mostly white British, mostly female donors; authors suggested clonal diversity may be underestimated.

Generated by immunoSEQ multiplex PCR, the TCRdb table keeps only in-frame clones and is missing some. The top ten clones hold about 7.2% of a sample with about 180,000 clones, 80% to 90% of them seen once. Notes on this clone: The target antigen is unknown.

Trimming removed 1 base from V and 0 bases from J, with 13 bases in between. From germline, CDR1 is SGHVS and CDR2 FNYEAQ. The CDR3 covers 18 residues. V is TRBV7-6 and J is TRBJ1-6, with a tentative D call TRBD1 (6 bases). The sample was peripheral blood, taken on day 0 of AZD1222 vaccination. The clonotype originates from an adult in good health. In nucleotides, the CDR3 is TGTGCCAGCAGCTTAGAAGCCAGAGGGGGCTCCTATAATTCACCCCTCCACTTT. Translation gives CASSLEARGGSYNSPLHF.